These 2 T cell receptor beta chains were sequenced from one sample in a study of response to subunit inactivated influenza vaccine. MiXCR, applied by TCRdb to the RT-PCR reads, yields one record per CDR3 protein. The sample shows hundreds of thousands of distinct CDR3 sequences, 20% to 25% of them seen only once. Sample: PBMCs from blood, taken less than 22 months after vaccination. Receptor source: a man aged 45 to 70 who received an inactivated influenza vaccine.

This chain connects TRBV6-5 to TRBJ1-6; 7 bases fit TRBD1. The CDR3 extends over 14 amino acids. V lost 7 bases to trimming and J lost 8 bases; unmatched junction nucleotides: 8. Germline V gene sequence: CDR1 MNHEY, CDR2 SVGAGI. DNA for the CDR3: TGTGCCAGCATTAGACAGGGTGATTATTCACCCCTCCACTTT. Amino acid sequence: CASIRQGDYSPLHF.

This chain uses TRBV19 with TRBJ2-1, with D perhaps TRBD2 (6 bases). The CDR3 totals 14 residues. The germline gives CDR1 LNHDA, CDR2 SQIVND (reference sequence). V shed 3 bases and J shed 8 bases, with 14 bases lying between them. The CDR3 region is CASSIPLRRDEQFF. The DNA for the CDR3 is TGTGCCAGTAGTATCCCCCTACGGAGGGATGAGCAGTTCTTC. Variable domain in full (rest from reference TRBV19 and TRBJ2-1): DGGITQSPKYLFRKEGQNVTLSCEQNLNHDAMYWYRQDPGQGLRLIYYSQIVNDFQKGDIAEGYSVSREKKESFPLTVTSAQKNPTAFYLCASSIPLRRDEQFFGPGTRLTVL.